This T cell receptor beta chain came from a study of T-cell reconstitution after alpha-beta-depleted transplantation in children. Study-level findings and limits: Where alpha-beta T cells came from about two months after transplant was reportedly several hundred expanded graft clones.

A word on this clonotype: Its matching antigen is unknown.

The germline V gene has CDR1 SGHVS and CDR2 FNYEAQ. V was clipped by 5 bases and J by 5 bases; unmatched bases: 11. The CDR3 has 16 amino acids. Using unique molecular identifiers, the investigators prepared the TCRbeta library. TCRdb reanalysed the PCR reads using MiXCR and keeps one entry per CDR3 protein. The sample records about 640,000 distinct CDR3 sequences, 10% to 15% being singletons. This TCR came from a male patient between 5 and 17 years old who had a stem cell transplant for acute myeloid leukemia, so the T cells may come from the graft donor. Sequenced material: PBMCs, mostly from graft donor cells, taken 360 days after TCRalphabeta/CD19-depleted stem cell transplant. This chain uses TRBV7-6 with TRBJ2-2; 7 nucleotides align to TRBD2. CDR3 region: CASSLGRVQFTGELFF. The CDR3 DNA sequence: TGTGCCAGCAGCCTAGGGAGGGTACAGTTTACCGGGGAGCTGTTTTTT.